Following are 32 T cell receptor beta chains from one sample sequenced in a study of T cell responses to AZD1222 COVID-19 vaccine. Measured with immunoSEQ multiplex PCR; TCRdb has only the in-frame clones, and not every one. The sample consists of 150,000 to 200,000 clones, around nine tenths of them appearing once. The material was peripheral blood, obtained 28 days after the second AZD1222 dose. Every receptor here comes from an adult who received the AZD1222 COVID-19 vaccine.

The chain carries TRBV24-1 and TRBJ2-7; 12 bases fit TRBD1. The CDR3 has 17 amino acids. Unmatched junction bases numbered 10, after V lost 3 bases and J lost 5 bases. The germline V gene has CDR1 KGHDR and CDR2 SFDVKD. CDR3 protein: CATSDQAGTGGRNEQYF. CDR3 sequence (DNA): TGTGCCACCAGTGATCAGGCCGGGACAGGGGGCAGGAACGAGCAGTACTTC.

This sequence joins TRBV10-1 and TRBJ2-4; 8 bases agree with TRBD1. Unmatched junction bases numbered 8, after V lost 2 bases and J lost 8 bases. The CDR3 consists of 15 residues. Germline CDR1 is WNHNN and CDR2 is SYGVQD (reference sequence). Here the CDR3 reads CASSESGQGWDIQYF. The CDR3 bases are TGCGCCAGCAGTGAGAGCGGACAGGGTTGGGACATTCAGTACTTC.

V is TRBV23-1 and J is TRBJ2-1; D not resolved. TRBV23-1 counts as an open reading frame of uncertain function. The CDR3 runs 11 residues. Between the trimmed V and J ends, which lost 2 bases and 14 bases, there was a span of 10 bases. CDR3 DNA: TGCGCCAGCAGTCAACGAAGCGATGAGTTCTTC. Its translation is CASSQRSDEFF.

V is TRBV7-3 and J is TRBJ2-1; D unresolved. V shed 2 bases and J shed 0 bases, with 8 bases lying between them. Germline CDR1 reads SGHTA; CDR2 reads FQGTGA. This CDR3 has 15 residues. The CDR3 DNA follows: TGTGCCAGCAGCTTAGGTAGTAGCTCCTACAATGAGCAGTTCTTC. Translated: CASSLGSSSYNEQFF.

V gene TRBV6-2 or TRBV6-3 combines with J gene TRBJ1-2; D remains ambiguous. Germline CDR1 reads MNHEY; CDR2 reads SVGEGT. The length of the CDR3 is 15 residues. Trimming left V 6 bases short and J 1 base short, with 15 bases between. CDR3 nucleotide sequence: TGTGCCAGCAGCCAAACCCTGACAATTAACTATGGCTACACCTTC. Translated, it gives CASSQTLTINYGYTF.

The chain couples TRBV11-2 to TRBJ2-1; TRBD2 agrees at 11 bases. Per the germline V gene, CDR1 is SGHAT and CDR2 is FQNNGV. V trimming: 3 bases; J trimming: 7 bases; junction bases outside the gene matches: 11. CDR3 length equals 17 residues. In nucleotides, the CDR3 is TGTGCCAGCAGCTTGTCGGAACTAGCGGGAGCGCGGAATGAGCAGTTCTTC. Protein: CASSLSELAGARNEQFF.

This clone was found a few times. V and J are TRBV19 and TRBJ2-2; D remains ambiguous. The V end was cut by 7 bases, the J end by 3 bases, with 12 bases between. In germline, CDR1 is LNHDA, CDR2 SQIVND (reference sequence). CDR3 length equals 14 residues. This CDR3 is CASTPTSYTGELFF. The CDR3 nucleotides read TGTGCCAGTACCCCGACGTCTTACACCGGGGAGCTGTTTTTT.

The rearrangement joins TRBV19 to TRBJ2-7; 8 positions match TRBD1. Per germline, CDR1 LNHDA and CDR2 SQIVND (reference sequence). The CDR3 covers 14 residues. V trimming: 4 bases; J trimming: 7 bases; junction bases outside the gene matches: 9. Here the CDR3 DNA reads TGTGCCAGTAGTAACCACAGGGGGATAGCGGAGCAGTACTTC. Its protein product is CASSNHRGIAEQYF.

The table lists this clone with a few counts. The CDR3, as DNA: TGTGCCAGCAGCCAGTATAATCCTCCCGACACCGGGGAGCTGTTTTTT. Residues: CASSQYNPPDTGELFF. V is TRBV7-2 and J is TRBJ2-2; D call uncertain. Germline V CDR1 and CDR2: SGHTA, FQGNSA. The CDR3 runs to 16 residues. The V end was cut by 5 bases, the J end by 3 bases, with 16 bases between.

The rearrangement links TRBV18 to TRBJ1-4, with D tentatively TRBD1 (6 bases). Germline lookup yields CDR1 KGHSH and CDR2 LQKENI. Trimming pared 3 bases from V and 7 bases from J, leaving 12 bases between. The CDR3 loop spans 14 amino acids. CDR3 protein: CASSPGQILEKLFF. The CDR3 nucleotides are TGTGCCAGCTCACCGGGACAAATCCTTGAAAAACTGTTTTTT.

The chain combines TRBV18 with TRBJ1-5, with D possibly TRBD1 on 5 matching bases. The CDR3 loop spans 15 amino acids. Germline CDR1 and CDR2: KGHSH and LQKENI. Trimming removed 1 base from V and 1 base from J, with 8 bases in between. The CDR3 DNA reads as TGTGCCAGCTCACCACGGGGGGAGAGCAATCAGCCCCAGCATTTT. It specifies CASSPRGESNQPQHF.

In its sample, this clone was seen a few times. The V gene is TRBV7-9, the J gene TRBJ2-5; D is uncertain. Trimming left V 10 bases short and J 1 base short, with 13 bases between. This CDR3 is 13 amino acids long. Germline lookup yields CDR1 SEHNR and CDR2 FQNEAQ (reference sequence). The chain's CDR3 is CATAPGSQETQYF. In DNA form, the CDR3 reads TGTGCCACCGCCCCTGGATCCCAAGAGACCCAGTACTTC.

This clone was recorded once. The CDR3 DNA reads as TGCAGCGTGCAACATCCCTCAGGGGCGGATGGTGAAAAACTGTTTTTT. Residues: CSVQHPSGADGEKLFF. The chain joins TRBV29-1 to TRBJ1-4; possible D gene TRBD1, 6 bases. Trimming left V 6 bases short and J 7 bases short, with 24 bases between. CDR3 length: 16 residues. CDR1 SQVTM and CDR2 ANQGSEA come from the germline V gene.

Concerning this clone itself: One end of the junction varies from germline; a read error may be responsible. This chain joins TRBV6-5 and TRBJ2-7; the D gene is possibly TRBD2 (6 bases). Germline V gives CDR1 MNHEY, CDR2 SVGAGI. The CDR3 has 12 amino acids. CDR3 sequence (DNA): TGTGCCAGCACTTACCGGGGGTACGAGCAGTACTTC. Protein product: CASTYRGYEQYF.

This sequence joins TRBV27 and TRBJ1-1; D is undetermined. CDR3 length: 11 residues. The germline V gene encodes CDR1 MNHEY and CDR2 SMNVEV (reference sequence). Trimming shortened V by 6 bases and J by 2 bases, and 4 bases separated the two germline ends. The CDR3 bases are TGTGCCAGCAGGGACAACACTGAAGCTTTCTTT. This translates into CASRDNTEAFF.

The chain recombines TRBV5-1 with TRBJ2-2; 11 bases fit TRBD1. V shed 0 bases, J shed 7 bases, and the junction held 2 bases outside the gene matches. CDR1 is SGHRS, CDR2 YFSETQ, per germline. The CDR3 loop spans 15 amino acids. Here the CDR3 reads CASSLGTGGIGELFF. The CDR3 bases are TGCGCCAGCAGCTTGGGGACAGGGGGCATCGGGGAGCTGTTTTTT.

This clone was observed a handful of times. The V call is TRBV15, the J call TRBJ2-7; tentatively, D is TRBD1 or TRBD2 (5 bases each). From germline, CDR1 is LNHNV and CDR2 YYDKDF (reference sequence). The V gene lost 0 bases and the J gene lost 5 bases, with 14 bases spanning the gap. The CDR3 runs 15 residues. The CDR3 region is CATSRDRGAVNEQYF. The CDR3 bases are TGTGCCACCAGCAGAGATCGAGGGGCCGTAAACGAGCAGTACTTC.

CDR3 sequence reads: CASSLALPGNTEAFF. The CDR3, as DNA: TGTGCCAGCAGCTTAGCGCTGCCAGGGAACACTGAAGCTTTCTTT. This chain links TRBV11-2 with TRBJ1-1; D not certain. In germline, CDR1 is SGHAT, CDR2 FQNNGV. The V end lost 1 base, the J end lost 1 base, and 10 bases lay between the germline ends. The CDR3 runs 15 residues.

The CDR3 spells CGPAPREYEQYF. CDR3 coding DNA: TGTGGGCCGGCCCCTAGGGAGTACGAGCAGTACTTC. J is TRBJ2-7 and V is TRBV21-1; the D call of TRBD2 is as the table states it, not checked on the DNA. TRBV21-1 counts as a pseudogene. This CDR3 is 12 amino acids long.

In nucleotides, the CDR3 is TGTGCCAGTAGTCCCTCTAACAGGGGGCCCTACACTGAAGCTTTCTTT. This translates into CASSPSNRGPYTEAFF. The V and J genes are TRBV19 and TRBJ1-1; 9 bases agree with TRBD1. Germline loops: CDR1 LNHDA, CDR2 SQIVND (reference sequence). The CDR3 runs 16 residues. Trimming at V came to 5 bases and at J to 3 bases, leaving 10 bases not matched to a gene.

This chain connects TRBV7-9 to TRBJ2-1, with TRBD2 matching over 14 bases. The CDR3 loop spans 16 amino acids. CDR1 is SEHNR and CDR2 is FQNEAQ in the germline V gene (reference sequence). V was pared by 5 bases and J by 7 bases, with 7 bases of the junction left unmatched. The DNA for the CDR3 is TGTGCCAGCAGCCCCCGACTAGCGGGAGGGTTTAATGAGCAGTTCTTC. It codes for CASSPRLAGGFNEQFF. The full variable domain, its missing parts supplied by reference TRBV7-9 and TRBJ2-1, is DTGVSQNPRHKITKRGQNVTFRCDPISEHNRLYWYRQTLGQGPEFLTYFQNEAQLEKSRLLSDRFSAERPKGSFSTLEIQRTEQGDSAMYLCASSPRLAGGFNEQFFGPGTRLTVL.

The chain has TRBV7-9 and TRBJ1-1; TRBD1 aligns across 7 bases. Trimming cost V 4 bases and J 5 bases; bases outside gene matches: 10. Germline V CDR1 and CDR2: SEHNR, FQNEAQ (reference sequence). There are 15 residues in the CDR3. The CDR3: CASSYQDREWTEAFF. CDR3 sequence (DNA): TGTGCCAGCAGCTACCAAGACAGGGAATGGACTGAAGCTTTCTTT.

The chain is built from TRBV13 and TRBJ1-4; 9 positions agree with TRBD1. Germline assignment: CDR1 PRHDT and CDR2 FYEKMQ (reference sequence). This CDR3 is built from 14 residues. The V segment lost 6 bases and the J segment 8 bases; nucleotides outside the gene matches: 7. In DNA, the CDR3 is TGTGCCAGCAGGGCCGGGACAGGGAGCGAAAAACTGTTTTTT. It specifies CASRAGTGSEKLFF.

The chain couples TRBV5-6 to TRBJ2-1; no reliable D call. V lost 0 bases, J lost 8 bases, and 9 bases lay in between. This CDR3 comprises 13 residues. Germline CDR1 is SGHDT and CDR2 is YYEEEE. CDR3 residues: CASSLAFEDEQFF. In DNA, the CDR3 is TGTGCCAGCAGCTTGGCCTTTGAGGATGAGCAGTTCTTC.

DNA for the CDR3: TGCAGCGTTGGGGACGGCTCCTACGAGCAGTACTTC. It is translated as CSVGDGSYEQYF. This chain uses TRBV29-1 with TRBJ2-7, with D perhaps given as TRBD1 or TRBD2 (5 bases each). This CDR3 region has 12 residues. Germline CDR1 is SQVTM and CDR2 is ANQGSEA. The V end lost 4 bases, the J end lost 0 bases, and 7 bases lay between the germline ends.

The chain employs TRBV7-8 and TRBJ2-1; D perhaps matches TRBD2 (5 bases). The CDR3 consists of 20 residues. Trimming pared 4 bases from V and 0 bases from J, leaving 25 bases between. CDR1 and CDR2 (germline): SGHVS, FQNEAQ. As DNA, the CDR3 is TGTGCCAGCAGCTCTCGGCCAGGCGGACTGGGAGCCATCTCCTACAATGAGCAGTTCTTC. Translating gives CASSSRPGGLGAISYNEQFF. Full variable domain (missing parts from reference TRBV7-8 and TRBJ2-1): GAGVSQSPRYKVAKRGQDVALRCDPISGHVSLFWYQQALGQGPEFLTYFQNEAQLDKSGLPSDRFFAERPEGSVSTLKIQRTQQEDSAVYLCASSSRPGGLGAISYNEQFFGPGTRLTVL.

The chain links TRBV19 to TRBJ2-4; 8 bases are a match to TRBD1. Losses at the gene ends were 4 bases for V and 8 bases for J; bases not matched to a gene: 4. The germline CDR1 and CDR2 sequences are LNHDA and SQIVND (reference sequence). The CDR3 consists of 13 residues. The CDR3 is CASSRDRWDIQYF. CDR3 sequence (DNA): TGTGCCAGTAGTAGGGACAGGTGGGACATTCAGTACTTC. Looking up the rest from reference TRBV19 and TRBJ2-4 gives the full variable domain: DGGITQSPKYLFRKEGQNVTLSCEQNLNHDAMYWYRQDPGQGLRLIYYSQIVNDFQKGDIAEGYSVSREKKESFPLTVTSAQKNPTAFYLCASSRDRWDIQYFGAGTRLSVL.

The CDR3 loop reads CASSYSRGAYEQYF. The CDR3 bases are TGTGCCAGCAGTTACTCTAGGGGGGCCTACGAGCAGTACTTC. The V call is TRBV6-5, the J call TRBJ2-7, with D tentatively TRBD1 or TRBD2 (6 bases each). CDR3 length equals 14 residues. Trimming cost V 0 bases and J 2 bases, with 8 bases left between them. CDR1 and CDR2 from the germline V gene are MNHEY and SVGAGI.

The chain carries TRBV12-3 or TRBV12-4 and TRBJ2-1; D is ambiguous. The CDR3 covers 13 residues. V gave up 1 base and J gave up 5 bases, with 6 bases separating them. The DNA of the CDR3 is TGTGCCAGCAGTTTAGGTGGGGACAATGAGCAGTTCTTC. This translates into CASSLGGDNEQFF.

This chain connects TRBV7-9 to TRBJ2-5, with a tentative D call TRBD1 (6 bases). The V gene's germline CDR1 is SEHNR and CDR2 FQNEAQ (reference sequence). This CDR3 has 16 residues. V gave up 2 bases and J gave up 4 bases, with 17 bases separating them. The CDR3 region is CASSLRLVQGRETQYF. In DNA, the CDR3 is TGTGCCAGCAGCTTAAGGCTGGTACAGGGCCGAGAGACCCAGTACTTC.

The chain employs TRBV7-8 and TRBJ2-7; D is unresolved. Between the trimmed V and J ends, which lost 4 bases and 2 bases, there was a span of 9 bases. The V gene's germline CDR1 is SGHVS and CDR2 FQNEAQ. There are 13 residues in the CDR3. The CDR3 is CASSSAPPYEQYF. Written as DNA, the CDR3 is TGTGCCAGCAGCTCGGCCCCCCCCTACGAGCAGTACTTC. The variable domain in full, completed from reference TRBV7-8 and TRBJ2-7, reads GAGVSQSPRYKVAKRGQDVALRCDPISGHVSLFWYQQALGQGPEFLTYFQNEAQLDKSGLPSDRFFAERPEGSVSTLKIQRTQQEDSAVYLCASSSAPPYEQYFGPGTRLTVT.

V is TRBV24-1 and J is TRBJ2-1; 9 bases fit TRBD1. Looked up from germline, CDR1 is KGHDR and CDR2 is SFDVKD. The CDR3 covers 21 residues. V gave up 3 bases and J gave up 0 bases; unmatched junction bases: 17. CDR3 protein: CATSDPNPGQGPVGSYNEQFF. CDR3 coding DNA: TGTGCCACCAGTGATCCGAATCCGGGACAGGGACCAGTGGGCTCCTACAATGAGCAGTTCTTC.